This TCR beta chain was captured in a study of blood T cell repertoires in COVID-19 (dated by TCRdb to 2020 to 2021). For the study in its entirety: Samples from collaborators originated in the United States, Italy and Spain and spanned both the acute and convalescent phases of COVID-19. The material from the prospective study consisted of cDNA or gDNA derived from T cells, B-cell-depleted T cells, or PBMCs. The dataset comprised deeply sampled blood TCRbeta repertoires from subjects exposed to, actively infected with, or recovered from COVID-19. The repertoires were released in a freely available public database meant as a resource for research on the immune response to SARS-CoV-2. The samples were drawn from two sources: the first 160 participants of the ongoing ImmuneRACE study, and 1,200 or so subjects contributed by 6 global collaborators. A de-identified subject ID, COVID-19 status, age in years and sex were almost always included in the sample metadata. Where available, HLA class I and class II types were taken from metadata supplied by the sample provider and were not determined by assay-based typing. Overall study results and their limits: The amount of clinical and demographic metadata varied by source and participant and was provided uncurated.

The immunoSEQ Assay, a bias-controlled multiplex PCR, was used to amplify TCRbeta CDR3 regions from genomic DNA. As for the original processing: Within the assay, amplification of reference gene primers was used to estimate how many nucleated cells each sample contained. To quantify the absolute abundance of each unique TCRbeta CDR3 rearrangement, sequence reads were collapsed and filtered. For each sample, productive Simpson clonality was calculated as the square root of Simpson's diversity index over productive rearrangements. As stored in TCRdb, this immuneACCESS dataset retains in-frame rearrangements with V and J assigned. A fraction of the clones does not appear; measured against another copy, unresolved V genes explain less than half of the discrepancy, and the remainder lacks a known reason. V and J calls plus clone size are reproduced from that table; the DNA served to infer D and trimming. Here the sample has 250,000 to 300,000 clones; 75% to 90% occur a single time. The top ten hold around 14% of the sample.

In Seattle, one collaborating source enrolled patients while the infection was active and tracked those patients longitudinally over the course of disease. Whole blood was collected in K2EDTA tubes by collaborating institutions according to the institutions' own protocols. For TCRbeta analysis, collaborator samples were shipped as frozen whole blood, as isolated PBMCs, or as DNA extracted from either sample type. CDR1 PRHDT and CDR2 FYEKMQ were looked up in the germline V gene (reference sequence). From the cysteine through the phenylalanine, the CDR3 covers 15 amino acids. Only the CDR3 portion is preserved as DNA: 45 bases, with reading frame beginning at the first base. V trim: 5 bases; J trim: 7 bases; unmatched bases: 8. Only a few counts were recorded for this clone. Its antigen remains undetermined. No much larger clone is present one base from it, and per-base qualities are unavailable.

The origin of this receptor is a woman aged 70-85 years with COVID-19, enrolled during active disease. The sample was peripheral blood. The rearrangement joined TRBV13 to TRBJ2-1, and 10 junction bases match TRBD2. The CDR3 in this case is CASSPPSGGANEQFF. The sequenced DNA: TGTGCCAGCAGCCCCCCGAGCGGGGGGGCGAATGAGCAGTTCTTC.